The sample holds one count of the clone carrying this TCR beta chain. CDR3 size: 15 residues. Per germline, CDR1 SGHDN and CDR2 FVKESK. V lost 0 bases and J 3 bases, leaving 12 bases between the germline ends. The data were taken from a study of cytomegalovirus exposure and HLA in healthy donors. Assay used: immunoSEQ multiplex PCR; TCRdb lists only in-frame clones, some missing. The sample lists over 250,000 clones, around 86% seen once, with about 1% in the top ten. Source material: PBMCs. The rearrangement joins TRBV14 to TRBJ2-7, with a possible D match to TRBD2 (6 bases). This TCR came from a woman aged 18-29 years in good health and CMV-seronegative. This CDR3 reads CASSQDQGGGYEQYF. Written as DNA, the CDR3 is TGTGCCAGCAGCCAAGATCAGGGAGGAGGCTACGAGCAGTACTTC.